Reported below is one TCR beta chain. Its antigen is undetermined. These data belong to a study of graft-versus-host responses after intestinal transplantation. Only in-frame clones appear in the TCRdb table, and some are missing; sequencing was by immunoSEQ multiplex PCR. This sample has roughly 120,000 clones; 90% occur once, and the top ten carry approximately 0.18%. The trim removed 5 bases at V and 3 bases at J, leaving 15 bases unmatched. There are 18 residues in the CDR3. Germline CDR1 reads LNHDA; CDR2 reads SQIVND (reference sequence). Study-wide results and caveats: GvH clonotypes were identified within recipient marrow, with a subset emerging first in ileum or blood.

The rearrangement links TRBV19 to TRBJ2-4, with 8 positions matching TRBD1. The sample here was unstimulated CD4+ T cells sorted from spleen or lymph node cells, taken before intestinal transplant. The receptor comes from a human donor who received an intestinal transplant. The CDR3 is CASSSGARGRRGKNIQYF. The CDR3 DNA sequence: TGTGCCAGTAGTTCGGGCGCCAGGGGGCGAAGGGGCAAAAACATTCAGTACTTC. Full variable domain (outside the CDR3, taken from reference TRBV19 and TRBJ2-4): DGGITQSPKYLFRKEGQNVTLSCEQNLNHDAMYWYRQDPGQGLRLIYYSQIVNDFQKGDIAEGYSVSREKKESFPLTVTSAQKNPTAFYLCASSSGARGRRGKNIQYFGAGTRLSVL.